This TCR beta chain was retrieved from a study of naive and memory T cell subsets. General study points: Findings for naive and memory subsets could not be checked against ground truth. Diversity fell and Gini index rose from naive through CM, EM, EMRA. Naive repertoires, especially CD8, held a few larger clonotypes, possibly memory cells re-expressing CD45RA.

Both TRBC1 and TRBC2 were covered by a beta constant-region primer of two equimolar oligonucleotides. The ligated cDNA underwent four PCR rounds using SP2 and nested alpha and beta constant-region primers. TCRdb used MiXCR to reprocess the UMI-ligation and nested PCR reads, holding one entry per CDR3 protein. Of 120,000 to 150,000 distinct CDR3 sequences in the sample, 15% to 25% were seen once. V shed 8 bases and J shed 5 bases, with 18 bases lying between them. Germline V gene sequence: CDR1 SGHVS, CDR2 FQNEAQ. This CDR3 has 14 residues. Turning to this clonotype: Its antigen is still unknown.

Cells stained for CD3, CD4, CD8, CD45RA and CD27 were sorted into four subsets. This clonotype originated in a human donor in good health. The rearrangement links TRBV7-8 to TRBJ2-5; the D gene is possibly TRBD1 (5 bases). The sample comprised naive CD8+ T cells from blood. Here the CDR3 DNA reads TGTGCCAGCGTCTTGTGGCAGGGTGTCGAGACCCAGTACTTC. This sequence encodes CASVLWQGVETQYF.